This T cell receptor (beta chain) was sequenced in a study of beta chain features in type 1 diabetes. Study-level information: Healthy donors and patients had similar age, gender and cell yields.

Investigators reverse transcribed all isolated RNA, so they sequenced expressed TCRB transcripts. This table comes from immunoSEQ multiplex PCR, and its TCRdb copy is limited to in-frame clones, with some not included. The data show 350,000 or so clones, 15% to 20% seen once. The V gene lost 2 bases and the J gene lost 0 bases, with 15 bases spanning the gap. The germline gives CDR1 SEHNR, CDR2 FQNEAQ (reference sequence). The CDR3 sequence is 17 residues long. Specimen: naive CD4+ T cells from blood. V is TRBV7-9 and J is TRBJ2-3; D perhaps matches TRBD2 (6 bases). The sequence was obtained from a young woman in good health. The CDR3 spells CASSLIPLGTSTDTQYF. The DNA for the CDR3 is TGTGCCAGCAGCTTAATCCCCCTAGGGACTAGCACAGATACGCAGTATTTT.